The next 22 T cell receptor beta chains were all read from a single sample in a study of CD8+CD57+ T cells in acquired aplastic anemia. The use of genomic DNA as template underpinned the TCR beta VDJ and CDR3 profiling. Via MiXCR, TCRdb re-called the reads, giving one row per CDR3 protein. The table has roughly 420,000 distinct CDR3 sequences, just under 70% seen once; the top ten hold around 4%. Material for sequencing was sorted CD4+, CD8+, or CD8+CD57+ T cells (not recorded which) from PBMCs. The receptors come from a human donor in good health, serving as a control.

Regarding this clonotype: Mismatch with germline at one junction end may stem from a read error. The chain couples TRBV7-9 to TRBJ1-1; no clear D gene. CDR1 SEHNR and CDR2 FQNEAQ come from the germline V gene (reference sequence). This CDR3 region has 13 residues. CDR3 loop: CASSPDGGNEDFF. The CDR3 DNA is TGCGCCAGCAGCCCTGATGGAGGCAATGAAGATTTCTTT.

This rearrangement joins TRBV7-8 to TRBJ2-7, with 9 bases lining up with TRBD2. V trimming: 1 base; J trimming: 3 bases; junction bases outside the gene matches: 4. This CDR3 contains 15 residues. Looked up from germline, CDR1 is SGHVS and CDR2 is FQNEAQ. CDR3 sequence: CASSLVRRGGYEQYF. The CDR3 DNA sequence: TGTGCCAGCAGCTTAGTCCGGCGGGGGGGCTACGAGCAGTACTTC.

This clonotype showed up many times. The CDR3 reads CSAKNSGTGGHGELFF. In nucleotides, the CDR3 is TGCAGTGCCAAGAATTCCGGGACAGGGGGTCACGGGGAGCTGTTTTTT. V and J are TRBV20-1 and TRBJ2-2; 11 nucleotides align to TRBD1. Germline V lookup: CDR1 DFQATT, CDR2 SNEGSKA (reference sequence). V shed 6 bases, J shed 7 bases, and the junction held 13 bases outside the gene matches. The CDR3 has 16 amino acids.

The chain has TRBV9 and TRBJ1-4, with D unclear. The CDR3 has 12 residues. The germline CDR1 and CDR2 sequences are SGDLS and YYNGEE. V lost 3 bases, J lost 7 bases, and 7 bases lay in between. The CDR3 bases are TGTGCCAGCAGCGGTTTCGGTGAAAAACTGTTTTTT. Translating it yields CASSGFGEKLFF. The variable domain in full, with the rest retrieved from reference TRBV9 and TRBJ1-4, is DSGVTQTPKHLITATGQRVTLRCSPRSGDLSVYWYQQSLDQGLQFLIQYYNGEERAKGNILERFSAQQFPDLHSELNLSSLELGDSALYFCASSGFGEKLFFGSGTQLSVL.

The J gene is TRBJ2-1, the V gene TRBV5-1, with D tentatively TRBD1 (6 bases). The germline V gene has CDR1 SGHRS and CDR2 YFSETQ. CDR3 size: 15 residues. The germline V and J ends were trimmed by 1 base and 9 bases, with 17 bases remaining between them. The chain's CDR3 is CASSLSKQGEGEQFF. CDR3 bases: TGCGCCAGCAGCTTGTCGAAACAGGGAGAGGGTGAGCAGTTCTTC.

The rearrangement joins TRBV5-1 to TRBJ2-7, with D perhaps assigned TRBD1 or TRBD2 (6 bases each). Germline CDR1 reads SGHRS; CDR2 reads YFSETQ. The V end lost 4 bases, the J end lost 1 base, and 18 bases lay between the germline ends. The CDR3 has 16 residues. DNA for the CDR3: TGCGCCAGCAGCCTCCTTGGGGGCGGGGAATCCTACGAGCAGTACTTC. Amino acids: CASSLLGGGESYEQYF.

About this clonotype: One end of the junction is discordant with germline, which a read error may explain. CDR3 protein: CASSQTVFVIQETQYF. DNA of the CDR3: TGCGCCAGCAGCCAAACAGTTTTCGTGATACAAGAGACCCAGTACTTC. The chain joins TRBV7-9 to TRBJ2-5, with D unclear. The CDR3 extends over 16 amino acids. Germline V gene data show CDR1 as SEHNR and CDR2 as FQNEAQ (reference sequence).

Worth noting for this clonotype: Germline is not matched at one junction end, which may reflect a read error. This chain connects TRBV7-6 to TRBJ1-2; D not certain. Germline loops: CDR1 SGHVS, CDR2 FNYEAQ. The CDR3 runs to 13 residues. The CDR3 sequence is CASSRGDLSPYNF. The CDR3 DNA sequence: TGTGCCAGCAGCAGAGGAGATTTATCTCCCTACAACTTC.

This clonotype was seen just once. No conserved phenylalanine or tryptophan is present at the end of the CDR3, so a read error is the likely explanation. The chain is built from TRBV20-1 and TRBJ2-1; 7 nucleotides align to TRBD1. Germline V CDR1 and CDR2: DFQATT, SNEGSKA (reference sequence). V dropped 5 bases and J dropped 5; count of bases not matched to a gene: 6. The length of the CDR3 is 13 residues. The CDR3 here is CSAVQGVDNEQFL. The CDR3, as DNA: TGCAGTGCTGTGCAGGGGGTGGACAATGAGCAGTTCCTC.

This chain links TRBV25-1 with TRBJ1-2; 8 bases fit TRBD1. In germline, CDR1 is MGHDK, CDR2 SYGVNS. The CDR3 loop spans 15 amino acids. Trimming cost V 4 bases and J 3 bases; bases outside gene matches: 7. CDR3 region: CASSGYRGVHYGYTF. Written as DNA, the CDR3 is TGTGCCAGCAGTGGGTACAGGGGGGTTCACTATGGCTACACCTTC.

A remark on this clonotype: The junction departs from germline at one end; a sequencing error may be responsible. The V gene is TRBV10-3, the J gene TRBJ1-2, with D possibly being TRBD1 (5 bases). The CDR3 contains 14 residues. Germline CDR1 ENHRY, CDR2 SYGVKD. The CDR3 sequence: CAIRPDRGDYSYTF. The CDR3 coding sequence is TGTGCCATCAGACCAGACCGGGGGGACTATAGCTACACCTTC.

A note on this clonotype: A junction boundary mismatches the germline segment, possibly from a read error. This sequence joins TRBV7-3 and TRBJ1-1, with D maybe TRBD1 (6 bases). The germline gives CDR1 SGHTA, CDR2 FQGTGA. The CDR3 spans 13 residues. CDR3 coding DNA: TGTGCCAGCAGCGTAAGAGGGGGGACTGCCGCTTTGTTT. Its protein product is CASSVRGGTAALF.

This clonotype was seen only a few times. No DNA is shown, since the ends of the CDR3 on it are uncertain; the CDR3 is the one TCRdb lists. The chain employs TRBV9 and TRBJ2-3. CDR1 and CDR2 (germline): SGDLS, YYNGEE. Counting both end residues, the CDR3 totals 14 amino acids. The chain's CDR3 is CASSVGGAAVLRDF.

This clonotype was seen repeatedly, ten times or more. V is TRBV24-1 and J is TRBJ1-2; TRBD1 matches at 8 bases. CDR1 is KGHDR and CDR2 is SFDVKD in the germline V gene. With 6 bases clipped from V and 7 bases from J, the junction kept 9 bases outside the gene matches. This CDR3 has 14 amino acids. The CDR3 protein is CATSQETGASGYTF. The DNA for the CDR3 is TGTGCCACCAGTCAAGAGACAGGGGCAAGTGGCTACACCTTC.

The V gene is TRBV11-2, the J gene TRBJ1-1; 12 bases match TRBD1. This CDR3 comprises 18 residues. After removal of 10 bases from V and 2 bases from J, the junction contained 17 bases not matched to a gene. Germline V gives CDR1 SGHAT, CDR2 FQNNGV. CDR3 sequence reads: CATKEDRDRGRFNTEAFF. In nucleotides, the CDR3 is TGTGCCACCAAGGAAGACCGGGACAGGGGGCGATTTAACACTGAAGCTTTCTTT.

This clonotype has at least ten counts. The CDR3 bases are TGTGCCAGCACTGCCCGGGATACGCAGTATTTT. Residues: CASTARDTQYF. V usage is TRBV12-3 or TRBV12-4 and J usage is TRBJ2-3; D call uncertain. This CDR3 is built from 11 residues. Trimming removed 7 bases at V and 6 bases at J, with 8 bases between.

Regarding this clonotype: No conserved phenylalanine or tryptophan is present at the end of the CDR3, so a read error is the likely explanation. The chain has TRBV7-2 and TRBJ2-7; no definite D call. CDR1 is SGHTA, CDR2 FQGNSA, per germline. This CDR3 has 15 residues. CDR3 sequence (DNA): TGTGCCAGCAGCTTAGCGCTAGGCGGACCCTACGGGCAGTACTCC. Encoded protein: CASSLALGGPYGQYS.

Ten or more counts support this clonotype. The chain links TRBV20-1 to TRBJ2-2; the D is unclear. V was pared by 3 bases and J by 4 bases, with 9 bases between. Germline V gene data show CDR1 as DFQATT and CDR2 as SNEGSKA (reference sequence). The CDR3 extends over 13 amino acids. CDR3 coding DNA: TGCAGTGCTAGGACGCGGAGCACCGGGGAGCTGTTTTTT. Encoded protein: CSARTRSTGELFF.

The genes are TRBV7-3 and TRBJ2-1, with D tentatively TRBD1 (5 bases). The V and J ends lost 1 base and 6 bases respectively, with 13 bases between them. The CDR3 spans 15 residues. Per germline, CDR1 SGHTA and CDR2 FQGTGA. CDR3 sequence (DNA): TGTGCCAGCAGCTTAATAAGGGGATACTCCAATGAGCAGTTCTTC. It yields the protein CASSLIRGYSNEQFF.

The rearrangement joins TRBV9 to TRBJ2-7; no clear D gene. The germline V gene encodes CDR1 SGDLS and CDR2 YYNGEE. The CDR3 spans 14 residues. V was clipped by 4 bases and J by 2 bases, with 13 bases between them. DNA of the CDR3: TGTGCCAGCAGCTTGTGTGGTAGGGCCTACGAGCAGTACTTC. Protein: CASSLCGRAYEQYF.

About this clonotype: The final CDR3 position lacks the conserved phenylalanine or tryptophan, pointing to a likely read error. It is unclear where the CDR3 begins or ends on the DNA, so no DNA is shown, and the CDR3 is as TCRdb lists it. CDR3 sequence: CASSYARGSRS. The chain links TRBV7-2 to TRBJ1-2. Germline assignment: CDR1 SGHTA and CDR2 FQGNSA. Termini included, the CDR3 measures 11 amino acids.

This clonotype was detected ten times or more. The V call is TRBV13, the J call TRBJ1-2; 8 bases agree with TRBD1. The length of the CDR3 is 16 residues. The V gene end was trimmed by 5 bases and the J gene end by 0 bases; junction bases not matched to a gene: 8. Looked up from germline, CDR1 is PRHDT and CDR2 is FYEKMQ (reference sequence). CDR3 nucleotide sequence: TGTGCCAGCAGCCCGGGGACAGGAGCAGCTAACTATGGCTACACCTTC. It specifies CASSPGTGAANYGYTF. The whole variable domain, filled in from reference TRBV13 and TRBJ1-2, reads AAGVIQSPRHLIKEKRETATLKCYPIPRHDTVYWYQQGPGQDPQFLISFYEKMQSDKGSIPDRFSAQQFSDYHSELNMSSLELGDSALYFCASSPGTGAANYGYTFGSGTRLTVV.